This T cell receptor (beta chain) is drawn from a study of T cell responses to AZD1222 COVID-19 vaccine. On the study more broadly: Some second doses came at about 4 weeks and others at about 12 weeks; these were pooled.

Broader study findings: Seropositivity was recorded at baseline in only a handful of AZD1222 recipients. Females outnumbered males among donors, who were mostly white British; clonal diversity was possibly underestimated.

This CDR3 is built from 14 residues. Germline V CDR1 and CDR2: SGHTA, FQGNSA. Between the trimmed V and J ends, which lost 0 bases and 0 bases, there was a span of 3 bases. As regards this clone: Its target is unknown.

TCRdb keeps only in-frame clones here, not all; method: immunoSEQ multiplex PCR. The sample yields more than 90,000 clones, more than 65% seen once. This TCR was recovered from an adult in good health. The chain couples TRBV7-2 to TRBJ1-3; D gene ambiguous. Sequencing was performed on peripheral blood, taken on day 0 of AZD1222 vaccination. CDR3 protein: CASSLANSGNTIYF. CDR3 bases: TGTGCCAGCAGCTTAGCGAACTCTGGAAACACCATATATTTT.